The 7 T cell receptor beta chains given below trace back to one sample, sequenced in a study of T cells in localized non-small cell lung cancer. The method was immunoSEQ multiplex PCR; TCRdb's version includes in-frame clones alone and lacks a portion of them. The sample contains roughly 40,000 clones, around 90% of which appear only once. This specimen consisted of peripheral blood, obtained before any cancer treatment. The receptors shown here come from a man aged 18 to 49 with stage I lung adenocarcinoma.

V is TRBV19 and J is TRBJ2-1; 7 nucleotides line up with TRBD1. From germline, CDR1 is LNHDA and CDR2 SQIVND (reference sequence). This CDR3 spans 13 amino acids. The J segment lost 3 bases and the V segment lost 7 bases, leaving 3 bases of the junction unmatched. Here the CDR3 reads CASTDRVYNEQFF. In nucleotides, the CDR3 is TGTGCCAGTACAGACAGGGTCTACAATGAGCAGTTCTTC.

The chain combines TRBV9 with TRBJ2-5, with TRBD2 matching over 9 bases. Germline CDR1 and CDR2: SGDLS and YYNGEE. The CDR3 is 16 amino acids. The ends lost 3 bases at V and 4 bases at J; junction bases unmatched: 10. This chain's CDR3 is CASSASAGGSLETQYF. The CDR3 bases are TGTGCCAGCAGCGCCTCAGCGGGGGGCTCTCTAGAGACCCAGTACTTC. The entire variable domain, with the rest obtained from reference TRBV9 and TRBJ2-5, is as follows: DSGVTQTPKHLITATGQRVTLRCSPRSGDLSVYWYQQSLDQGLQFLIQYYNGEERAKGNILERFSAQQFPDLHSELNLSSLELGDSALYFCASSASAGGSLETQYFGPGTRLLVL.

This clone was observed a single time. The V and J genes are TRBV5-5 and TRBJ2-2; 7 bases match TRBD2. The V and J ends lost 2 bases and 3 bases, in that order; junction bases with no gene match: 4. The CDR3 runs to 15 residues. From germline, CDR1 is SGHKS and CDR2 YYEKEE (reference sequence). CDR3 sequence: CASSFTSVYTGELFF. CDR3 sequence (DNA): TGTGCCAGCAGCTTTACTAGCGTGTACACCGGGGAGCTGTTTTTT.

The chain links TRBV6-1 to TRBJ1-1; 8 bases align to TRBD1. Germline CDR1 is MNHNS and CDR2 is SASEGT. J was trimmed by 0 bases and V by 4 bases; bases with no gene match: 4. The CDR3 sequence is 15 residues long. CDR3 nucleotide sequence: TGTGCCAGCAGTGTTCAGGGGGCCTTGAACACTGAAGCTTTCTTT. Translated: CASSVQGALNTEAFF.

The gene calls are TRBV2 and TRBJ2-7; 10 nucleotides match TRBD2. CDR3 length equals 13 residues. Trimming at V came to 6 bases and at J to 2 bases, leaving 1 base not matched to a gene. In germline, CDR1 is SNHLY, CDR2 FYNNEI. Written as DNA, the CDR3 is TGTGCCAGCAGACTAGCGGGGACCTACGAGCAGTACTTC. Its translation is CASRLAGTYEQYF. Looking up the rest from reference TRBV2 and TRBJ2-7 gives the full variable domain: EPEVTQTPSHQVTQMGQEVILRCVPISNHLYFYWYRQILGQKVEFLVSFYNNEISEKSEIFDDQFSVERPDGSNFTLKIRSTKLEDSAMYFCASRLAGTYEQYFGPGTRLTVT.

In regard to this clone: Other DNA variants within this sample encode the same CDR3. The chain is built from TRBV7-8 and TRBJ1-4; D gene uncertain. The CDR3 length is 14 residues. The germline V and J ends were trimmed by 3 bases and 5 bases, with 10 bases remaining between them. Germline V lookup: CDR1 SGHVS, CDR2 FQNEAQ. CDR3 DNA sequence: TGTGCCAGCAGCTTGACCCTTTGGAATGAAAAACTGTTTTTT. Translating gives CASSLTLWNEKLFF.

This chain connects TRBV5-1 to TRBJ2-1, with a possible D match to TRBD2 (5 bases). V gave up 4 bases and J gave up 7 bases, with 18 bases separating them. Germline V gives CDR1 SGHRS, CDR2 YFSETQ. This CDR3 has 15 amino acids. The CDR3 protein is CASSPNTGLWNEQFF. The CDR3, as DNA: TGCGCCAGCAGCCCGAACACGGGATTGTGGAATGAGCAGTTCTTC.